This T cell receptor beta chain was obtained from a study of neurological immune-mediated disorders. Study-level findings and limits: Patients with HTLV-1-associated myelopathy had the highest level of TCR clonal expansion, whereas patients with multiple sclerosis had the lowest level, falling beneath the level found in healthy controls.

At least ten counts were recorded for this clonotype. No antigen is known for it. This CDR3 comprises 13 residues. The V gene end was trimmed by 2 bases and the J gene end by 8 bases; junction bases not matched to a gene: 3. The V gene's germline CDR1 is SQVTM and CDR2 ANQGSEA. TCRdb re-derived calls from the 5' RACE reads in MiXCR, one entry per CDR3 protein. Here the sample spans approximately 50,000 distinct CDR3 sequences, about 3.7% being singletons. This clonotype was sampled from a man between 35 and 55 years old with multiple sclerosis. V and J are TRBV29-1 and TRBJ2-1; 10 bases fit TRBD1. The sample taken for sequencing was PBMCs. CDR3 protein: CSVEQDRGDEQFF. The CDR3 bases are TGCAGCGTTGAACAGGACAGGGGGGATGAGCAGTTCTTC.